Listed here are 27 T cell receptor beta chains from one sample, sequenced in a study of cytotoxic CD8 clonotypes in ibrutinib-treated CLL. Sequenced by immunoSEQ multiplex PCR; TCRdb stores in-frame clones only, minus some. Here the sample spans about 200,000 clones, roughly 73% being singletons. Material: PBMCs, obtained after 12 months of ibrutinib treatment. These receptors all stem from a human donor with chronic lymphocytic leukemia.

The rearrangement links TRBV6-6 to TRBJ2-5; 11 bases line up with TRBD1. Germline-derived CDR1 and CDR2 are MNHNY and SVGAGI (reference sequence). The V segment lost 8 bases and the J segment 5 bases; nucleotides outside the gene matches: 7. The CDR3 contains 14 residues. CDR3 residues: CASDGQGAGETQYF. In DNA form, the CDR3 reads TGTGCCAGCGACGGACAGGGGGCAGGGGAGACCCAGTACTTC.

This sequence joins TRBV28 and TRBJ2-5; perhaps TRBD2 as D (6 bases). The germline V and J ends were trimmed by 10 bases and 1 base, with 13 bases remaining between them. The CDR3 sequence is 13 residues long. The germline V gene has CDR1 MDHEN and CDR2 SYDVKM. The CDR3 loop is CATNLGGQETQYF. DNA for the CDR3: TGTGCCACTAACCTCGGGGGCCAAGAGACCCAGTACTTC.

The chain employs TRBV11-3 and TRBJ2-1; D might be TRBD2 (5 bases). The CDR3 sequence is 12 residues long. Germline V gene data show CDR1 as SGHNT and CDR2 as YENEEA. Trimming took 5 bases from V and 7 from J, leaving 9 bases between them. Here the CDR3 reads CASSRGRNEQFF. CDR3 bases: TGTGCCAGCAGCCGGGGTAGGAATGAGCAGTTCTTC. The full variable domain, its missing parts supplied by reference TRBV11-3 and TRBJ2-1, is EAGVVQSPRYKIIEKKQPVAFWCNPISGHNTLYWYLQNLGQGPELLIRYENEEAVDDSQLPKDRFSAERLKGVDSTLKIQPAELGDSAVYLCASSRGRNEQFFGPGTRLTVL.

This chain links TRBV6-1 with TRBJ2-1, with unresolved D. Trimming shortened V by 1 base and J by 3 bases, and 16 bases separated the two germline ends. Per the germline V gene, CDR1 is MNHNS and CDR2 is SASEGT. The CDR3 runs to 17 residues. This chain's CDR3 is CASSEGMGRGNYNEQFF. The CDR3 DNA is TGTGCCAGCAGTGAAGGTATGGGCCGCGGCAACTACAATGAGCAGTTCTTC.

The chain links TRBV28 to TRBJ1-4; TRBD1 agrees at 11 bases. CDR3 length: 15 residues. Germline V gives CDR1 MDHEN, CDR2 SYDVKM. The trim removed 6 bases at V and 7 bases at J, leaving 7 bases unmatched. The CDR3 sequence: CASSPAGTGGEKLFF. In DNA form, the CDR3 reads TGTGCCAGCAGCCCCGCTGGGACAGGGGGTGAAAAACTGTTTTTT.

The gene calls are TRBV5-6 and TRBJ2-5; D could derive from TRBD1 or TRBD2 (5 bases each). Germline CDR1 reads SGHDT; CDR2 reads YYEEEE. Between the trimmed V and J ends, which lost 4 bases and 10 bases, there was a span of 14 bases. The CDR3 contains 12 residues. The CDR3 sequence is CASSTGAPGQYF. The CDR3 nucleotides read TGTGCCAGCAGCACCGGGGCCCCTGGCCAGTACTTC.

The DNA for the CDR3 is TGTGCCAGCCGGGATCTTCGACAGGGAGGAACCACTGAAGCTTTCTTT. Protein sequence: CASRDLRQGGTTEAFF. This chain links TRBV5-4 with TRBJ1-1; 7 bases map to TRBD1. The CDR3 has 16 amino acids. V was pared by 7 bases and J by 4 bases, with 16 bases of the junction left unmatched. CDR1 and CDR2 (germline): SGHNT, YYREEE (reference sequence). Combining the CDR3 with reference TRBV5-4 and TRBJ1-1 gives the whole variable domain ETGVTQSPTHLIKTRGQQVTLRCSSQSGHNTVSWYQQALGQGPQFIFQYYREEENGRGNFPPRFSGLQFPNYSSELNVNALELDDSALYLCASRDLRQGGTTEAFFGQGTRLTVV.

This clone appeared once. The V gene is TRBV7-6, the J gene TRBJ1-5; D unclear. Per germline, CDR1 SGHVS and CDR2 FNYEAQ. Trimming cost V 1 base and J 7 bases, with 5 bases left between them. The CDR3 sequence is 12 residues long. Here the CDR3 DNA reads TGTGCCAGCAGCTTAGTAGGGCAGCCCCAGCATTTT. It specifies CASSLVGQPQHF.

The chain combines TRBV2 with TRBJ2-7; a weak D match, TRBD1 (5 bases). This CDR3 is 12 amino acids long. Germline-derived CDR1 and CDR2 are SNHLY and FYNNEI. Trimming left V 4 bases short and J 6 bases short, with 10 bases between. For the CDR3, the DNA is TGTGCCAGCAGTGTAACTGGGGCCGAGCAGTACTTC. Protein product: CASSVTGAEQYF.

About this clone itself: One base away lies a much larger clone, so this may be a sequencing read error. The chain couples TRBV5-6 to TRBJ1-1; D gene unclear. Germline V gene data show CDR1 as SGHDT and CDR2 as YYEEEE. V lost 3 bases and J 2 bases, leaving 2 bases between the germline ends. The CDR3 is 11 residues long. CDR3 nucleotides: TGTGCCAGCAGCTCTAACACTGAAGCTTTCTTT. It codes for CASSSNTEAFF.

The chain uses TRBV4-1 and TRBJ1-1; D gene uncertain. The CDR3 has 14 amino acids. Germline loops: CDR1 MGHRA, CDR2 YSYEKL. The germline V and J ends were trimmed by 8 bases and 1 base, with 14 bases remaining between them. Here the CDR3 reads CASRVEPGNTEAFF. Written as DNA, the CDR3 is TGCGCCAGCCGCGTGGAGCCCGGGAACACTGAAGCTTTCTTT.

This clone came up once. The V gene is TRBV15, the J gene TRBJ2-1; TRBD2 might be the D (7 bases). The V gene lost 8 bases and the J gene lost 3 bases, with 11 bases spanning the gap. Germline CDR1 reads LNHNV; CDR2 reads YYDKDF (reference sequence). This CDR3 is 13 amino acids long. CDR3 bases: TGTGCCACCCACAGGGACTACTACAATGAGCAGTTCTTC. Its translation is CATHRDYYNEQFF.

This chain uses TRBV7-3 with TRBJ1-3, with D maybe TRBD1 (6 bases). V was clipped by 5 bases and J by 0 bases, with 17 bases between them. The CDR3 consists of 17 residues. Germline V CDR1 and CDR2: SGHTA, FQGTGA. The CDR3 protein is CASSPSGGTSSGNTIYF. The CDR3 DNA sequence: TGTGCCAGCAGCCCCTCCGGGGGGACATCCTCTGGAAACACCATATATTTT.

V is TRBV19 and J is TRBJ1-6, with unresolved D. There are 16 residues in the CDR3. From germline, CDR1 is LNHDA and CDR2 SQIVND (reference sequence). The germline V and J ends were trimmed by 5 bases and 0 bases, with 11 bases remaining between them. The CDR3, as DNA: TGTGCCAGTAGTCCGGCGGCGAGCTCCTATAATTCACCCCTCCACTTT. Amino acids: CASSPAASSYNSPLHF.

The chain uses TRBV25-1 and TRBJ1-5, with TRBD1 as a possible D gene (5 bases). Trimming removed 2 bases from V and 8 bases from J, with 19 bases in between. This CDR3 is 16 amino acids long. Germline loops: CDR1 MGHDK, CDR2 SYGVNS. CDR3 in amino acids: CASSEERSGGMEPQHF. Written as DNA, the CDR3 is TGTGCCAGCAGTGAAGAGAGGAGTGGGGGAATGGAGCCCCAGCATTTT.

The CDR3 bases are TGCGCCAGCAGCTGGGGAGCGGGAGGGTATGAGCAGTTCTTC. Translation: CASSWGAGGYEQFF. This sequence joins TRBV5-1 and TRBJ2-1; TRBD2 aligns across 10 bases. Per the germline V gene, CDR1 is SGHRS and CDR2 is YFSETQ. The CDR3 runs 14 residues. With 3 bases clipped from V and 8 bases from J, the junction kept 5 bases outside the gene matches.

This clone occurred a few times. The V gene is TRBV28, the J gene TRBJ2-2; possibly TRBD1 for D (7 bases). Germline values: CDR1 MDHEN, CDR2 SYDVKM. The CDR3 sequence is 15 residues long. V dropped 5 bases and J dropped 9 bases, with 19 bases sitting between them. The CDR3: CASSPEGQGGRELFF. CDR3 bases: TGTGCCAGCAGTCCCGAGGGGCAGGGGGGCCGGGAGCTGTTTTTT.

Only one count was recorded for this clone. The CDR3: CASSIDGLGGQRELFF. In DNA form, the CDR3 reads TGTGCCAGTAGTATAGATGGATTGGGAGGACAACGGGAGCTGTTTTTT. V and J are TRBV19 and TRBJ2-2, with D maybe TRBD2 (6 bases). V lost 0 bases, J lost 9 bases, and 17 bases lay in between. From germline, CDR1 is LNHDA and CDR2 SQIVND (reference sequence). This CDR3 has 16 amino acids. The variable domain in full, completed from reference TRBV19 and TRBJ2-2, reads DGGITQSPKYLFRKEGQNVTLSCEQNLNHDAMYWYRQDPGQGLRLIYYSQIVNDFQKGDIAEGYSVSREKKESFPLTVTSAQKNPTAFYLCASSIDGLGGQRELFFGEGSRLTVL.

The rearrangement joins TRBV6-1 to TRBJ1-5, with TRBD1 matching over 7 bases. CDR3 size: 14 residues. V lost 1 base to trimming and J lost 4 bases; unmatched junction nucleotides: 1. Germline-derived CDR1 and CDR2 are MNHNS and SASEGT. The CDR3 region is CASSEVGQNQPQHF. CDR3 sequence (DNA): TGTGCCAGCAGTGAAGTGGGACAGAATCAGCCCCAGCATTTT.

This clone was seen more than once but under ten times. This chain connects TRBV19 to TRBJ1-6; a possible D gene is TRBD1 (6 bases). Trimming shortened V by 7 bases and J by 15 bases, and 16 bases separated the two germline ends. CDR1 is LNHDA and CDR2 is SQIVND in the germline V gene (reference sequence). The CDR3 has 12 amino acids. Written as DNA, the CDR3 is TGTGCCAGTACCAGGGACACTCAGATCCTCCACTTT. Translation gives CASTRDTQILHF.

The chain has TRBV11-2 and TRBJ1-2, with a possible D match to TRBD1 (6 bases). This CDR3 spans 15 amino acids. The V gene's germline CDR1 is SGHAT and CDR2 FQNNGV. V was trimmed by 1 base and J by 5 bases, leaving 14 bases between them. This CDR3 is CASSLGPQGNYGYTF. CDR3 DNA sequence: TGTGCCAGCAGCTTAGGTCCTCAGGGGAATTATGGCTACACCTTC.

Written as DNA, the CDR3 is TGTGCCAGCAGCTTAGCCCCGGGCCTGGCGCAAGAGACCCAGTACTTC. As protein: CASSLAPGLAQETQYF. The rearrangement uses TRBV7-2 and TRBJ2-5, with D unclear. The germline CDR1 and CDR2 sequences are SGHTA and FQGNSA. The ends were cut back, 0 bases at V and 2 bases at J, with 13 bases in the middle. CDR3 size: 16 residues.

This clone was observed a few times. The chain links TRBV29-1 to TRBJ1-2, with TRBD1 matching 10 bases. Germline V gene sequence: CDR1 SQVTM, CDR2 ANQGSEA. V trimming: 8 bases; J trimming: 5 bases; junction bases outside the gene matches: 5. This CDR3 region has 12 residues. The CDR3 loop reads CSTGQGEYGYTF. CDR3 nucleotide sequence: TGCAGCACCGGACAGGGGGAGTATGGCTACACCTTC.

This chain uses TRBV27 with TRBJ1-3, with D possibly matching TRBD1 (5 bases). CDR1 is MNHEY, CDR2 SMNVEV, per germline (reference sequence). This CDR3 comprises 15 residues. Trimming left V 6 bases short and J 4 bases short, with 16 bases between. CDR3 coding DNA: TGTGCCAGCAGCCCGAACGGGGGATCGGGAAACACCATATATTTT. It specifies CASSPNGGSGNTIYF.

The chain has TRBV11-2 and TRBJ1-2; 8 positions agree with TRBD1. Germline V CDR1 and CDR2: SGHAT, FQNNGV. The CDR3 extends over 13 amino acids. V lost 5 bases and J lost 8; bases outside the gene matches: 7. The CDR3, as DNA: TGTGCCAGCAGCCCTGACAGGGGCGGCGGCTACACCTTC. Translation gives CASSPDRGGGYTF.

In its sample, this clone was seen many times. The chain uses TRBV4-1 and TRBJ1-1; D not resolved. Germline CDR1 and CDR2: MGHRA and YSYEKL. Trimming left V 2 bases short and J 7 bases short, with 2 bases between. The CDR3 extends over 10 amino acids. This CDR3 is CASSQNEAFF. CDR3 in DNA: TGCGCCAGCAGCCAAAATGAAGCTTTCTTT.

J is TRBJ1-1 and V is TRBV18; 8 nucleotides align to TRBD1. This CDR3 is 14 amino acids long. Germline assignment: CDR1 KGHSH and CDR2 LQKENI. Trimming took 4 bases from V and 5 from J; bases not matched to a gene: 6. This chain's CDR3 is CASSLQQGETEAFF. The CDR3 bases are TGTGCCAGCTCACTCCAACAGGGGGAGACTGAAGCTTTCTTT.